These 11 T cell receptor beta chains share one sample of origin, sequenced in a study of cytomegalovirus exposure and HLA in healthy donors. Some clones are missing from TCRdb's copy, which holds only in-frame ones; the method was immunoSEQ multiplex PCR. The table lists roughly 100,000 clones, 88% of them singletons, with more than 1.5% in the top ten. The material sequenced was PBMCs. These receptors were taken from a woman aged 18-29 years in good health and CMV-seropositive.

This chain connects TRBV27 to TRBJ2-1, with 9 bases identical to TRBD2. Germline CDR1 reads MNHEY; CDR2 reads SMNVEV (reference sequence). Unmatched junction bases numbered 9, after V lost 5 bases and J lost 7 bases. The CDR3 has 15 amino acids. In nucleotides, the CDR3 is TGTGCCAGCAGTCCCTCAGCGGGGGGCGGGAATGAGCAGTTCTTC. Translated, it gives CASSPSAGGGNEQFF.

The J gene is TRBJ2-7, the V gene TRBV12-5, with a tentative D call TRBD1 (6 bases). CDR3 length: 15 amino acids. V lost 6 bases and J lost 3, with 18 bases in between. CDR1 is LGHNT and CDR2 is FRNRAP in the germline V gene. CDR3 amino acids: CASGEERTANYEQYV. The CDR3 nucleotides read TGTGCTAGTGGCGAAGAGAGGACAGCAAACTACGAGCAGTACGTC.

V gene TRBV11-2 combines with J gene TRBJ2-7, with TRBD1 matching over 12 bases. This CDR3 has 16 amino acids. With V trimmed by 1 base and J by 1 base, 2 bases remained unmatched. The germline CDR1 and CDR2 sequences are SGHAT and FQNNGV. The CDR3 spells CASSLAGQGASYEQYV. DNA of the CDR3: TGTGCCAGCAGCTTAGCGGGACAGGGGGCGTCCTACGAGCAGTACGTC.

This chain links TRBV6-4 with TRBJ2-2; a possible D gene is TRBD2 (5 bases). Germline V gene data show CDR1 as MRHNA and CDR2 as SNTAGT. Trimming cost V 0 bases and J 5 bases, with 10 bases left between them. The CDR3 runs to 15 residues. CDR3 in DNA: TGTGCCAGCAGTGACTCTGGACTGGAAACCGGGGAGCTGTTTTTT. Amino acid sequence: CASSDSGLETGELFF.

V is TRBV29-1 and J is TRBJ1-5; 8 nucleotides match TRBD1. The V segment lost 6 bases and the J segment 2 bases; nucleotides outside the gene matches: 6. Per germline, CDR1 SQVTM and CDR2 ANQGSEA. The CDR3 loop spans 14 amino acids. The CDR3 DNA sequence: TGCAGCGTCAAGGAACAGGGGGGCAATCAGCCCCAGCATTTT. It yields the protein CSVKEQGGNQPQHF.

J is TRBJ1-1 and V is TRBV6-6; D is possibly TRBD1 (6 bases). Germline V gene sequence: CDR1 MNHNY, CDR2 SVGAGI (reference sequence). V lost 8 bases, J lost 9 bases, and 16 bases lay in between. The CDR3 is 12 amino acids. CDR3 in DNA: TGTGCCAGCGGACAGCTACGAGGGAAAGCTTTCTTT. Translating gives CASGQLRGKAFF.

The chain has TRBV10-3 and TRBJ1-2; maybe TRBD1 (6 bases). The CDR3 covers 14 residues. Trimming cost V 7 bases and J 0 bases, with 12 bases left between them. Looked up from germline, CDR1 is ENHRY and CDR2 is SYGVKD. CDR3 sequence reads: CAINRDTTNYGYTF. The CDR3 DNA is TGTGCCATCAATAGGGACACCACTAACTATGGCTACACCTTC.

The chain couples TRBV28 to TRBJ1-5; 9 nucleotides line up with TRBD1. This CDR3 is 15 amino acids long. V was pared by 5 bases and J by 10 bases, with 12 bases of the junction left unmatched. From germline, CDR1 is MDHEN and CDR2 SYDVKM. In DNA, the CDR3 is TGTGCCAGCAGTCATTCTCCGGACAGGGGCCCACCCCAGCATTTT. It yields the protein CASSHSPDRGPPQHF. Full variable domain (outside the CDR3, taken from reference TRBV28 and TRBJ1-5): DVKVTQSSRYLVKRTGEKVFLECVQDMDHENMFWYRQDPGLGLRLIYFSYDVKMKEKGDIPEGYSVSREKKERFSLILESASTNQTSMYLCASSHSPDRGPPQHFGDGTRLSIL.

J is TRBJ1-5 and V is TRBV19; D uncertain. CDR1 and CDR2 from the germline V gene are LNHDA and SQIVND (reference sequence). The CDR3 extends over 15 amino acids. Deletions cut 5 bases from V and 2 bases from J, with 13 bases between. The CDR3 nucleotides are TGTGCCAGTAGTGCAGACCATAGCGGCAATCAGCCCCAGCATTTT. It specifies CASSADHSGNQPQHF.

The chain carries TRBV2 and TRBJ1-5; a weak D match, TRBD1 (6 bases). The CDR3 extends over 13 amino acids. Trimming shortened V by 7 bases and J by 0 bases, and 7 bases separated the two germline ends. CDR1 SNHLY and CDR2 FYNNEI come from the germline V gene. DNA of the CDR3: TGTGCCAGCACAGGGGATAGCAATCAGCCCCAGCATTTT. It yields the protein CASTGDSNQPQHF.

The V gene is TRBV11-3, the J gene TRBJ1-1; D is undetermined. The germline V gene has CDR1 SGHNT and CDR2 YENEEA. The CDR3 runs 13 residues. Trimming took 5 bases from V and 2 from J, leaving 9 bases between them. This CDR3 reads CASSATFNTEAFF. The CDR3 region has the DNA TGTGCCAGCAGCGCGACATTCAACACTGAAGCTTTCTTT.